The 21 T cell receptor beta chains in this list originate from one sample, sequenced in a study of OX40 agonist ivuxolimab in advanced cancers. Produced via immunoSEQ multiplex PCR; TCRdb's table is partial and in-frame only. The table shows more than 55,000 clones, with roughly 90% occurring only once. The sequences come from CD4+ or CD8+ T cells sorted from blood, collected in a trial of the OX40 agonist ivuxolimab. The receptors shown here come from an adult with an advanced solid tumor such as melanoma, head and neck, liver or kidney cancer.

This chain uses TRBV7-9 with TRBJ2-3, with TRBD2 matching over 11 bases. With 5 bases clipped from V and 2 bases from J, the junction kept 6 bases outside the gene matches. Germline-derived CDR1 and CDR2 are SEHNR and FQNEAQ (reference sequence). The CDR3 covers 16 residues. The CDR3 nucleotides are TGTGCCAGCAGCCCTCTAGCGGGAGGCGCCACAGATACGCAGTATTTT. It yields the protein CASSPLAGGATDTQYF.

Turning to this clone: One end of the junction does not line up with germline, which may come from a read error. The chain combines TRBV23-1 with TRBJ1-5, with D perhaps matching TRBD1 (5 bases). TRBV23-1 is reported as an ORF; its role is uncertain. This CDR3 spans 15 amino acids. This chain's CDR3 is CASSQPGNSSQAQHF. The DNA for the CDR3 is TGCGCCAGCAGTCAACCAGGGAACTCATCTCAGGCCCAGCATTTT.

V gene TRBV10-3 combines with J gene TRBJ2-3; D remains unclear. The CDR3 contains 15 residues. The germline gives CDR1 ENHRY, CDR2 SYGVKD. The ends were cut back, 6 bases at V and 3 bases at J, with 16 bases in the middle. This CDR3 reads CAIRSSPSQTDTQYF. The CDR3 bases are TGTGCCATCAGATCCAGCCCTTCGCAGACAGATACGCAGTATTTT.

The chain has TRBV4-1 and TRBJ1-1; no reliable D call. Germline lookup yields CDR1 MGHRA and CDR2 YSYEKL. There are 13 residues in the CDR3. The ends were cut back, 1 base at V and 1 base at J, with 4 bases in the middle. CDR3 amino acids: CASSQGKNTEAFF. Here the CDR3 DNA reads TGCGCCAGCAGCCAAGGGAAGAACACTGAAGCTTTCTTT.

The chain has TRBV15 and TRBJ2-2; TRBD2 agrees at 7 bases. Germline CDR1 LNHNV, CDR2 YYDKDF (reference sequence). V shed 0 bases and J 5 bases; nucleotides not matched to a gene: 9. The CDR3 sequence is 17 residues long. The DNA for the CDR3 is TGTGCCACCAGCAGAGATTGGGGCGGGGGAGCTACCGGGGAGCTGTTTTTT. Translation gives CATSRDWGGGATGELFF. Full variable domain (missing parts from reference TRBV15 and TRBJ2-2): DAMVIQNPRYQVTQFGKPVTLSCSQTLNHNVMYWYQQKSSQAPKLLFHYYDKDFNNEADTPDNFQSRRPNTSFCFLDIRSPGLGDTAMYLCATSRDWGGGATGELFFGEGSRLTVL.

This sequence joins TRBV7-2 and TRBJ2-7; the D is unclear. CDR3 length equals 11 residues. Germline assignment: CDR1 SGHTA and CDR2 FQGNSA. V lost 5 bases and J lost 1, with 3 bases in between. The CDR3 DNA reads TGTGCCAGCAGCCCATCCTACGAGCAGTACTTC. Its translation: CASSPSYEQYF. The whole variable domain, remainder taken from reference TRBV7-2 and TRBJ2-7, is GAGVSQSPSNKVTEKGKDVELRCDPISGHTALYWYRQSLGQGLEFLIYFQGNSAPDKSGLPSDRFSAERTGGSVSTLTIQRTQQEDSAVYLCASSPSYEQYFGPGTRLTVT.

The V and J genes are TRBV5-6 and TRBJ2-2; a possible D gene is TRBD1 (5 bases). The CDR3 contains 13 residues. V lost 5 bases and J lost 7, with 12 bases in between. In germline, CDR1 is SGHDT, CDR2 YYEEEE. CDR3 bases: TGTGCCAGCAGGTCTCAGGGTGGCGGGGAGCTGTTTTTT. Protein product: CASRSQGGGELFF. Looking up the rest from reference TRBV5-6 and TRBJ2-2 gives the full variable domain: DAGVTQSPTHLIKTRGQQVTLRCSPKSGHDTVSWYQQALGQGPQFIFQYYEEEERQRGNFPDRFSGHQFPNYSSELNVNALLLGDSALYLCASRSQGGGELFFGEGSRLTVL.

The chain couples TRBV4-3 to TRBJ1-2; D is unclear. Germline CDR1 LGHNA, CDR2 YSLEER. There are 11 residues in the CDR3. Trimming took 6 bases from V and 7 from J, leaving 9 bases between them. The CDR3 sequence: CASSLRGGYTF. CDR3 bases: TGCGCCAGCAGTCTACGAGGTGGCTACACCTTC.

The V call is TRBV13, the J call TRBJ1-3; 7 positions match TRBD1. V lost 5 bases to trimming and J lost 2 bases; unmatched junction nucleotides: 6. CDR3 length: 15 residues. Germline V gene lookup returns CDR1 PRHDT and CDR2 FYEKMQ (reference sequence). The CDR3 nucleotides read TGTGCCAGCAGCGGGGACAGTGAGGCTGGAAACACCATATATTTT. Its protein is CASSGDSEAGNTIYF. The variable domain in full, completed from reference TRBV13 and TRBJ1-3, reads AAGVIQSPRHLIKEKRETATLKCYPIPRHDTVYWYQQGPGQDPQFLISFYEKMQSDKGSIPDRFSAQQFSDYHSELNMSSLELGDSALYFCASSGDSEAGNTIYFGEGSWLTVV.

J is TRBJ1-5 and V is TRBV19; D remains ambiguous. CDR1 LNHDA and CDR2 SQIVND come from the germline V gene (reference sequence). The CDR3 has 11 amino acids. Trimming removed 5 bases from V and 9 bases from J, with 8 bases in between. The CDR3 DNA sequence: TGTGCCAGTAGTGATTGGGGGCCCCAGCATTTT. Its translation: CASSDWGPQHF.

The rearrangement joins TRBV7-7 to TRBJ2-2, with D possibly being TRBD1 (5 bases). V was shortened by 5 bases and J by 4 bases, with 8 bases between the two germline ends. This CDR3 has 13 residues. Germline V CDR1 and CDR2: SSHAT, FNYEAQ (reference sequence). CDR3 sequence: CASSPTGTGELFF. The CDR3 nucleotides read TGTGCCAGCAGCCCTACAGGCACCGGGGAGCTGTTTTTT.

The chain carries TRBV5-6 and TRBJ2-5; no clear D gene. Trimming removed 0 bases at V and 4 bases at J, with 10 bases between. CDR3 length: 14 amino acids. Germline loops: CDR1 SGHDT, CDR2 YYEEEE. The CDR3 bases are TGTGCCAGCAGCTTGGCGGCGGCTGGAGAGACCCAGTACTTC. The encoded protein is CASSLAAAGETQYF.

The chain combines TRBV23-1 with TRBJ2-7; maybe TRBD1 (7 bases). TRBV23-1 is noted as an ORF with a role that remains uncertain. Trimming left V 1 base short and J 7 bases short, with 14 bases between. The CDR3 loop spans 14 amino acids. The CDR3 spells CASSQFGPGGEQYV. The CDR3 DNA reads as TGCGCCAGCAGTCAATTCGGCCCAGGGGGGGAGCAGTACGTC.

The chain employs TRBV9 and TRBJ1-2; the D gene is possibly TRBD1 (5 bases). The CDR3 spans 13 residues. CDR1 and CDR2 from the germline V gene are SGDLS and YYNGEE. Trimming cost V 7 bases and J 5 bases, with 15 bases left between them. CDR3 nucleotides: TGTGCCAGCGACGGGGGAGGAGGGTATGGCTACACCTTC. It specifies CASDGGGGYGYTF.

This clone was recorded once. The rearrangement joins TRBV6-5 to TRBJ1-2, with 9 nucleotides matching TRBD1. With 5 bases clipped from V and 8 bases from J, the junction kept 12 bases outside the gene matches. Germline lookup yields CDR1 MNHEY and CDR2 SVGAGI. This CDR3 spans 15 amino acids. CDR3 nucleotides: TGTGCCAGCAGTCAATCCCTGGGACAGGGAGGAGGCTACACCTTC. Its translation: CASSQSLGQGGGYTF.

This rearrangement joins TRBV6-5 to TRBJ1-2; D unresolved. The V end was cut by 5 bases, the J end by 6 bases, with 16 bases between. CDR1 is MNHEY, CDR2 SVGAGI, per germline. This CDR3 is 14 amino acids long. The chain's CDR3 is CASSTAPVANGYTF. As DNA, the CDR3 is TGTGCCAGCAGTACGGCCCCGGTTGCTAATGGCTACACCTTC.

The rearrangement uses TRBV27 and TRBJ2-5; weak D call: TRBD1 (6 bases). This CDR3 region has 14 residues. Trimming stripped 5 bases from V and 1 base from J, with 11 bases between. The germline V gene has CDR1 MNHEY and CDR2 SMNVEV (reference sequence). CDR3 nucleotide sequence: TGTGCCAGCAGTGCAGACAGGCTCCAAGAGACCCAGTACTTC. Protein: CASSADRLQETQYF.

J is TRBJ2-3 and V is TRBV11-1, with D tentatively TRBD2 (6 bases). The length of the CDR3 is 18 residues. Per germline, CDR1 SGHAT and CDR2 FQDESV (reference sequence). Between the trimmed V and J ends, which lost 5 bases and 0 bases, there was a span of 21 bases. CDR3 sequence (DNA): TGTGCCAGCAGCCCCGCCTTCGGGGGATATCTTAGCACAGATACGCAGTATTTT. As protein: CASSPAFGGYLSTDTQYF.

The chain carries TRBV5-1 and TRBJ2-5, with 8 bases identical to TRBD1. The DNA end lines up better with TRBJ2-7; the J call may be wrong. The CDR3 spans 14 residues. Germline V gives CDR1 SGHRS, CDR2 YFSETQ. CDR3 sequence reads: CASSFRRGLYEQYF. The DNA for the CDR3 is TGCGCCAGCAGCTTCCGCAGGGGGCTGTACGAGCAGTACTTC.

For the CDR3, the DNA is TGTGCCAGCAACCCAGCGGGGGGGGGCTACGAGCAGTACTTC. Translated: CASNPAGGGYEQYF. The chain joins TRBV6-6 to TRBJ2-7; TRBD2 matches 10 bases. This CDR3 is 14 amino acids long. The germline CDR1 and CDR2 sequences are MNHNY and SVGAGI (reference sequence). V lost 7 bases, J lost 3 bases, and 6 bases stayed unmatched.

This sequence joins TRBV28 and TRBJ1-3, with D unclear. Germline-derived CDR1 and CDR2 are MDHEN and SYDVKM. CDR3 length: 13 residues. Trimming stripped 8 bases from V and 0 bases from J, with 8 bases between. CDR3 sequence: CASGRLSGNTIYF. The CDR3 DNA sequence: TGTGCCAGCGGACGGCTCTCTGGAAACACCATATATTTT.